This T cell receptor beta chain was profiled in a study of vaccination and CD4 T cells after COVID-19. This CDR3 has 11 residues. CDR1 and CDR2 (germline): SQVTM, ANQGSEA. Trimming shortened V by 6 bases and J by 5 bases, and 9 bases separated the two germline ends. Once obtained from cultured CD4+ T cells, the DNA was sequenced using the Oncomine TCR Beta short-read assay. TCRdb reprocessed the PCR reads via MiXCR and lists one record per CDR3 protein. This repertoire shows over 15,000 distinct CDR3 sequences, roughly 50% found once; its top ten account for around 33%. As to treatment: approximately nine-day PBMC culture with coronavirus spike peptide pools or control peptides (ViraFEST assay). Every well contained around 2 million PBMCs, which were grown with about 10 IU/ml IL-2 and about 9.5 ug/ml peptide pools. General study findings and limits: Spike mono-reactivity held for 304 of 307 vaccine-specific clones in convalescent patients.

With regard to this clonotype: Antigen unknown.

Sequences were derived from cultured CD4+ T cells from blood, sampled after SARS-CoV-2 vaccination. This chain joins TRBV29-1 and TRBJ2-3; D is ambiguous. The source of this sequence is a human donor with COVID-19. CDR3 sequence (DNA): TGCAGCGTCCCTTCGGTAGATACGCAGTATTTT. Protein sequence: CSVPSVDTQYF.